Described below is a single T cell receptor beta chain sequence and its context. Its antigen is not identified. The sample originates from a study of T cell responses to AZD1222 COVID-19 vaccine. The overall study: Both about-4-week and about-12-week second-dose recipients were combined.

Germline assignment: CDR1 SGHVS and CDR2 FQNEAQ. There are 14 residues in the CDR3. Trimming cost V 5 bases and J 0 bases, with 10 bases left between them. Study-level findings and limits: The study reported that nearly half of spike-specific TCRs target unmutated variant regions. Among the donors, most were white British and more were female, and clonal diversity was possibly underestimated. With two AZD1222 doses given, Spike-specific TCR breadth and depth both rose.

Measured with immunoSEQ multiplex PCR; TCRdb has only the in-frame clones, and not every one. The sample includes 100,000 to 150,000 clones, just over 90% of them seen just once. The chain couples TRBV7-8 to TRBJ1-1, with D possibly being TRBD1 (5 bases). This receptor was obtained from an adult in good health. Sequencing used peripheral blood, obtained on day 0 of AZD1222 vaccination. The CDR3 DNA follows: TGTGCCAGCAGCCCTGGGGGACTGAACACTGAAGCTTTCTTT. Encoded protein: CASSPGGLNTEAFF.